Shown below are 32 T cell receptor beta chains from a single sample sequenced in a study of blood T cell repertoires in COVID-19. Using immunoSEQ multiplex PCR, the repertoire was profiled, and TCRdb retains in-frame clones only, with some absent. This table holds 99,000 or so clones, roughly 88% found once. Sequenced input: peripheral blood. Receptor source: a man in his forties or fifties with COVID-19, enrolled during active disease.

The CDR3 loop is CASSPGQYNEQFF. Written as DNA, the CDR3 is TGTGCCAGCAGCCCCGGACAGTACAATGAGCAGTTCTTC. This rearrangement joins TRBV11-3 to TRBJ2-1, with D possibly being TRBD1 (6 bases). V lost 5 bases and J 4 bases, leaving 9 bases between the germline ends. CDR3 length: 13 amino acids. Per germline, CDR1 SGHNT and CDR2 YENEEA.

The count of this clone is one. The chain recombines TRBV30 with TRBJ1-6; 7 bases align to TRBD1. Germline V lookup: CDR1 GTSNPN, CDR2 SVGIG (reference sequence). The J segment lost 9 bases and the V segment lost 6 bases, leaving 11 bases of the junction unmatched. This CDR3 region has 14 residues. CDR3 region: CACPTGDISSPLHF. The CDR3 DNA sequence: TGTGCCTGCCCCACAGGGGACATAAGTTCACCCCTCCACTTT.

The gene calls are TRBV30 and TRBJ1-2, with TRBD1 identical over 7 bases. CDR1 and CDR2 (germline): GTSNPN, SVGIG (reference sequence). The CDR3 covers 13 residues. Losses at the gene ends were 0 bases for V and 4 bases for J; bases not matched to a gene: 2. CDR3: CAWSVQGTYGYTF. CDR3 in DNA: TGTGCCTGGAGTGTACAGGGGACCTATGGCTACACCTTC. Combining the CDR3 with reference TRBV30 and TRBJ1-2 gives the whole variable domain SQTIHQWPATLVQPVGSPLSLECTVEGTSNPNLYWYRQAAGRGLQLLFYSVGIGQISSEVPQNLSASRPQDRQFILSSKKLLLSDSGFYLCAWSVQGTYGYTFGSGTRLTVV.

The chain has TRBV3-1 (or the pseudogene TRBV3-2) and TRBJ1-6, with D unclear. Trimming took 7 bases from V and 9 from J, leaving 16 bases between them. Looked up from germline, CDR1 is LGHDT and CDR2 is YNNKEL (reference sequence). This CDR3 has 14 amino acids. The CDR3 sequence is CASTPIKFGSPLHF. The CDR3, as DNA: TGTGCCAGCACCCCGATAAAGTTCGGTTCACCCCTCCACTTT.

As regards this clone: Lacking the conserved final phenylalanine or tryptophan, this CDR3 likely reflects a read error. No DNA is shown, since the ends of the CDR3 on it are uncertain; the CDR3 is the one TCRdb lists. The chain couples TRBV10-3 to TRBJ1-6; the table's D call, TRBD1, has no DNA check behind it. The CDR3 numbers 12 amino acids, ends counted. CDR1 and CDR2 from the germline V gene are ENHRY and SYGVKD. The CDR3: CATQEPGAQVMV.

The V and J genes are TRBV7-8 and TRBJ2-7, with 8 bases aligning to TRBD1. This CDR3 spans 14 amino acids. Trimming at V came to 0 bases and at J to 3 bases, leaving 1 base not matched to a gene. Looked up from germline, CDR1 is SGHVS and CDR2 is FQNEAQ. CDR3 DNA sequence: TGTGCCAGCAGCTTAGCTGACAGGGGCTACGAGCAGTACTTC. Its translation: CASSLADRGYEQYF.

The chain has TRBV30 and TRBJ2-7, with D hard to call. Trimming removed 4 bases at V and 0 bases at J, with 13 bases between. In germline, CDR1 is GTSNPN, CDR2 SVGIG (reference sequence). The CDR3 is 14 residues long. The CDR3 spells CAWKSRWSSYEQYF. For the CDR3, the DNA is TGTGCCTGGAAGAGTAGGTGGAGCTCCTACGAGCAGTACTTC.

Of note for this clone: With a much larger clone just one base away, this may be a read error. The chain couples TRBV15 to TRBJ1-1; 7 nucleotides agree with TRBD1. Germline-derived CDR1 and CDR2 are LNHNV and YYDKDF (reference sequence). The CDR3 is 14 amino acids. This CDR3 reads CAASRGGMNTEAFF. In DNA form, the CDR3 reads TGTGCCGCCAGCAGGGGGGGGATGAACACTGAAGCTTTCTTT.

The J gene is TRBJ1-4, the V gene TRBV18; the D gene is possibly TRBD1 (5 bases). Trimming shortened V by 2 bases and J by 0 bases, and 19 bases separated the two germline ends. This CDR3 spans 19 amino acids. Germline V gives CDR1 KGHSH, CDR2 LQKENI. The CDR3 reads CASSPSRRGREATNEKLFF. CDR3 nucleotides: TGTGCCAGCTCACCATCCCGGAGGGGAAGGGAGGCAACTAATGAAAAACTGTTTTTT. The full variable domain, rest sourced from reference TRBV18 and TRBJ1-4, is NAGVMQNPRHLVRRRGQEARLRCSPMKGHSHVYWYRQLPEEGLKFMVYLQKENIIDESGMPKERFSAEFPKEGPSILRIQQVVRGDSAAYFCASSPSRRGREATNEKLFFGSGTQLSVL.

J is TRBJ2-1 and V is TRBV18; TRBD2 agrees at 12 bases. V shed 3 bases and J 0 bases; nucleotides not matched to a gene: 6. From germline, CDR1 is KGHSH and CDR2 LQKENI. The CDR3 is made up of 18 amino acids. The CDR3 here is CASSPLAGGHRSYNEQFF. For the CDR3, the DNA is TGTGCCAGCTCACCCCTAGCGGGGGGGCATCGCTCCTACAATGAGCAGTTCTTC.

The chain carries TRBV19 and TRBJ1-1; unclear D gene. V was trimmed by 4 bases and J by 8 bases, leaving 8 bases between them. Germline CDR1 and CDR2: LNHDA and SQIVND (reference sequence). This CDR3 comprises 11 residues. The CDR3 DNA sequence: TGTGCCAGTAGTACTTTCTCCGAAGCTTTCTTT. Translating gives CASSTFSEAFF. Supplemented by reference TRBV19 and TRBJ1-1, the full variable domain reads DGGITQSPKYLFRKEGQNVTLSCEQNLNHDAMYWYRQDPGQGLRLIYYSQIVNDFQKGDIAEGYSVSREKKESFPLTVTSAQKNPTAFYLCASSTFSEAFFGQGTRLTVV.

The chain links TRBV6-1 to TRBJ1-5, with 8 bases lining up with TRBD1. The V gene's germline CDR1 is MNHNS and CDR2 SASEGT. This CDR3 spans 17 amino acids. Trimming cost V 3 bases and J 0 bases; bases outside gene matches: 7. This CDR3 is CASSDWTGTYSNQPQHF. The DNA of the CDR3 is TGTGCCAGCAGTGATTGGACAGGGACTTATAGCAATCAGCCCCAGCATTTT.

The CDR3 loop reads CASSLRQGTYNEQFF. CDR3 DNA: TGTGCCAGCAGCCTTCGACAGGGGACGTACAATGAGCAGTTCTTC. The V and J genes are TRBV7-9 and TRBJ2-1; 8 nucleotides line up with TRBD1. The germline gives CDR1 SEHNR, CDR2 FQNEAQ (reference sequence). This CDR3 contains 15 residues. J was trimmed by 4 bases and V by 5 bases; bases with no gene match: 7.

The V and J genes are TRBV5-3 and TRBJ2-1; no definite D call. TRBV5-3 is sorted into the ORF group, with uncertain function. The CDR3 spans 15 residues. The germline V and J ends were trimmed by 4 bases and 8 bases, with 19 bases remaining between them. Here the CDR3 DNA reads TGTGCCAGAAGCCTGGCAGGCCCCTGGATCCATGAGCAGTTCTTC. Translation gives CARSLAGPWIHEQFF.

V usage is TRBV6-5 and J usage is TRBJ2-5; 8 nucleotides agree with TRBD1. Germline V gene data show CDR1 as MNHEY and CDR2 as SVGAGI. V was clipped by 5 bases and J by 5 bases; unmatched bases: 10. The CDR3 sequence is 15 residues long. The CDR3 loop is CASSTSDRGRETQYF. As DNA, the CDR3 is TGTGCCAGCAGTACTTCAGACAGGGGACGGGAGACCCAGTACTTC.

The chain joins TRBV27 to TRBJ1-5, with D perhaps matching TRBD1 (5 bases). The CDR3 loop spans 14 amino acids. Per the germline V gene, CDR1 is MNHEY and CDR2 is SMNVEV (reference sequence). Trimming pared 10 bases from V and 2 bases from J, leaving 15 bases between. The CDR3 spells CATPAEQGNQPQHF. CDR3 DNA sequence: TGTGCCACCCCGGCGGAACAGGGCAATCAGCCCCAGCATTTT.

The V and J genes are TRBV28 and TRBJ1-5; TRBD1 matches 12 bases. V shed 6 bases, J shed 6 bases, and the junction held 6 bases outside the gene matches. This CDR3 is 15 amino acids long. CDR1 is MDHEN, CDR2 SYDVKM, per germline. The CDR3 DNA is TGTGCCAGCAGCCAGGGGACAGGGGGCTTTCAGCCCCAGCATTTT. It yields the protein CASSQGTGGFQPQHF.

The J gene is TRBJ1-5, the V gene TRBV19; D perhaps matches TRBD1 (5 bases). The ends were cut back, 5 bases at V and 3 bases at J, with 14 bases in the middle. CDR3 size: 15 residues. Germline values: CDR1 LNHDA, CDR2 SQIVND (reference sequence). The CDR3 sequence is CASSHPSGNNQPQHF. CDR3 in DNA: TGTGCCAGTAGTCATCCATCAGGGAACAATCAGCCCCAGCATTTT.

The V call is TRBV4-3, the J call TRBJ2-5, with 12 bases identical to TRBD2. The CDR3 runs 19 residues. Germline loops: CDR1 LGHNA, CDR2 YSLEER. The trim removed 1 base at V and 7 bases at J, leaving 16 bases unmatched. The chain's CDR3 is CASSQVLAGGQTIRATQYF. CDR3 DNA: TGCGCCAGCAGCCAAGTCCTAGCGGGGGGGCAAACAATCAGGGCGACCCAGTACTTC.

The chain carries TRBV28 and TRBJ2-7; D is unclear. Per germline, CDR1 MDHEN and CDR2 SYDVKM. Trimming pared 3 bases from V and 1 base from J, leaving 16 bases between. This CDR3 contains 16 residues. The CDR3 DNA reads TGTGCCAGCAGTTTCCAACAGAACCACCAGTCCTACGAGCAGTACTTC. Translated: CASSFQQNHQSYEQYF.

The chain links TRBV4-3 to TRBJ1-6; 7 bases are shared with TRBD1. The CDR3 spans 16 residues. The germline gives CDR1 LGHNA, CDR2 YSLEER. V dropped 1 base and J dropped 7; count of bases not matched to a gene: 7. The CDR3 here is CASSQGRQGGNSPLHF. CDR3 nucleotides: TGCGCCAGCAGCCAAGGTCGACAGGGAGGCAATTCACCCCTCCACTTT.

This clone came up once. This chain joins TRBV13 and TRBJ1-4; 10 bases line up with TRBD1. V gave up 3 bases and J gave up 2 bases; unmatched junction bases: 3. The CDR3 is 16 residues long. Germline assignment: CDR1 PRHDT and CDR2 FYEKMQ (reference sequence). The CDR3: CASSLTGGTTNEKLFF. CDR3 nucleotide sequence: TGTGCCAGCAGCTTGACAGGGGGCACCACTAATGAAAAACTGTTTTTT.

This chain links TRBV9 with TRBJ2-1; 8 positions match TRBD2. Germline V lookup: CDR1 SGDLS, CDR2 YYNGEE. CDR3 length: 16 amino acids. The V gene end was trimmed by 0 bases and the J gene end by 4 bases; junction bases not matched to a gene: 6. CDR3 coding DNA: TGTGCCAGCAGCGTAGGAGCGGGGGAACCTTACAATGAGCAGTTCTTC. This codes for CASSVGAGEPYNEQFF.

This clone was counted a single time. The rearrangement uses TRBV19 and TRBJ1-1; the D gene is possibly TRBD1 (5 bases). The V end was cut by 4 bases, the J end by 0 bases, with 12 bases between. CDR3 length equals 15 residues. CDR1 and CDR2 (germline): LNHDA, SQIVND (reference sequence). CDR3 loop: CASSKQRQLNTEAFF. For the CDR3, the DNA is TGTGCCAGTAGTAAGCAAAGACAGTTGAACACTGAAGCTTTCTTT.

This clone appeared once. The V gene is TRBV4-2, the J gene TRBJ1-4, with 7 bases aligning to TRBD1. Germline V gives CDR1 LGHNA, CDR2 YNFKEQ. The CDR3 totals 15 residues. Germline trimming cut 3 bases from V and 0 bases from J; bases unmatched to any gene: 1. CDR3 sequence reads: CASSQGTATNEKLFF. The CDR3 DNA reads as TGTGCCAGCAGCCAGGGGACAGCAACTAATGAAAAACTGTTTTTT.

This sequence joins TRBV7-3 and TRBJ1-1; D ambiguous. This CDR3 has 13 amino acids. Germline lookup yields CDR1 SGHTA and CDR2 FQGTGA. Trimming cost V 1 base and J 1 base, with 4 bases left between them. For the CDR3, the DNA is TGTGCCAGCAGCTTAAACAGGAACACTGAAGCTTTCTTT. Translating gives CASSLNRNTEAFF.

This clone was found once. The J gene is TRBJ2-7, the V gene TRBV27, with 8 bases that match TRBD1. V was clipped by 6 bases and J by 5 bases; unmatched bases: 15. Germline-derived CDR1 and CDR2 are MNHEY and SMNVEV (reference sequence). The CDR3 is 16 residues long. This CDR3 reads CASRPGQGILFHEQYF. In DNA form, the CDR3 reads TGTGCCAGCAGGCCCGGACAGGGTATTTTGTTTCACGAGCAGTACTTC.

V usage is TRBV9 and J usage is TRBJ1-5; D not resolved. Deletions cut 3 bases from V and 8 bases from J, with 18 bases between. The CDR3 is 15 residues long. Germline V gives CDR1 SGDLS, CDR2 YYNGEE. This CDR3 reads CASSAHDGVGEPQHF. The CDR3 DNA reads TGTGCCAGCAGCGCCCACGACGGGGTCGGAGAGCCCCAGCATTTT. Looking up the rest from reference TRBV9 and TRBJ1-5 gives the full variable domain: DSGVTQTPKHLITATGQRVTLRCSPRSGDLSVYWYQQSLDQGLQFLIQYYNGEERAKGNILERFSAQQFPDLHSELNLSSLELGDSALYFCASSAHDGVGEPQHFGDGTRLSIL.

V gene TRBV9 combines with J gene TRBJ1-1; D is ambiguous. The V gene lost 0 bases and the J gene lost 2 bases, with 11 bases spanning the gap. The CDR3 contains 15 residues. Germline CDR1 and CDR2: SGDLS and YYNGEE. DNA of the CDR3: TGTGCCAGCAGCGTAGGGCTAGCGGGAAACACTGAAGCTTTCTTT. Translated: CASSVGLAGNTEAFF. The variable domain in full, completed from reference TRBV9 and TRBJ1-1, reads DSGVTQTPKHLITATGQRVTLRCSPRSGDLSVYWYQQSLDQGLQFLIQYYNGEERAKGNILERFSAQQFPDLHSELNLSSLELGDSALYFCASSVGLAGNTEAFFGQGTRLTVV.

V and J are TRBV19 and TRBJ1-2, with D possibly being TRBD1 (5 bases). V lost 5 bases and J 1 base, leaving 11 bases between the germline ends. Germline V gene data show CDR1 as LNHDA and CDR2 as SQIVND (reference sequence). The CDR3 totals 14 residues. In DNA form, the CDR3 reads TGTGCCAGTAGTGCCTCCCAGGGTAACTATGGCTACACCTTC. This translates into CASSASQGNYGYTF. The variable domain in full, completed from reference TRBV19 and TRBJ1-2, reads DGGITQSPKYLFRKEGQNVTLSCEQNLNHDAMYWYRQDPGQGLRLIYYSQIVNDFQKGDIAEGYSVSREKKESFPLTVTSAQKNPTAFYLCASSASQGNYGYTFGSGTRLTVV.

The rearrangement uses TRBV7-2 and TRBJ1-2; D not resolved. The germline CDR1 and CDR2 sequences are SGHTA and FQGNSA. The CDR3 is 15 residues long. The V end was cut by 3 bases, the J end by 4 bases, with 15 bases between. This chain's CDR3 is CASSLDRGRGYGYTF. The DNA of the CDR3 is TGTGCCAGCAGCTTGGATCGCGGTCGTGGCTATGGCTACACCTTC.

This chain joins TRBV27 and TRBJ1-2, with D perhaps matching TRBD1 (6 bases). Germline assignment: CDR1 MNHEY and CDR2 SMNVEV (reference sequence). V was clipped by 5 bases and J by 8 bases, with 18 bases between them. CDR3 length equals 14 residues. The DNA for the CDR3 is TGTGCCAGCAGTCCGAACCCGAGGGGGGGCGGCTACACCTTC. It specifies CASSPNPRGGGYTF.